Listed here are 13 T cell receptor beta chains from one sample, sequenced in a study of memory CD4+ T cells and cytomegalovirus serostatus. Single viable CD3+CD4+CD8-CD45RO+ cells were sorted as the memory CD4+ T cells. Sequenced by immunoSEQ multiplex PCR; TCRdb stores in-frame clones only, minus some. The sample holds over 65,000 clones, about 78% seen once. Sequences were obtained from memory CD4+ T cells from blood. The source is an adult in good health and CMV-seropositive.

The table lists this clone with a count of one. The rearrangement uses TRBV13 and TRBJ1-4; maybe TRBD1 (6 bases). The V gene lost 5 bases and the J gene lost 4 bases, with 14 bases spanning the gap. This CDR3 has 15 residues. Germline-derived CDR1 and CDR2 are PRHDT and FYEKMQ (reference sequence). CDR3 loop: CASSTYRAHNEKLFF. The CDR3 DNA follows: TGTGCCAGCAGCACCTACAGGGCCCATAATGAAAAACTGTTTTTT. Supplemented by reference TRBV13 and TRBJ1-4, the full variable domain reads AAGVIQSPRHLIKEKRETATLKCYPIPRHDTVYWYQQGPGQDPQFLISFYEKMQSDKGSIPDRFSAQQFSDYHSELNMSSLELGDSALYFCASSTYRAHNEKLFFGSGTQLSVL.

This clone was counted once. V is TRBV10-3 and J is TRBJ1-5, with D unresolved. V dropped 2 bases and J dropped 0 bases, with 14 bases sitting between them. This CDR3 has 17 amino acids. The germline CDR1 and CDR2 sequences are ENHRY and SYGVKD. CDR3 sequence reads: CAISESAGSYSNQPQHF. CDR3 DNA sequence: TGTGCCATCAGTGAGAGTGCAGGCTCTTATAGCAATCAGCCCCAGCATTTT.

CDR3 amino acids: CASSHRLAKNIQYF. DNA of the CDR3: TGTGCCAGCAGCCACAGGTTAGCCAAAAACATTCAGTACTTC. The chain couples TRBV9 to TRBJ2-4, with D perhaps matching TRBD1 (5 bases). V shed 4 bases and J shed 0 bases, with 8 bases lying between them. Germline V gene lookup returns CDR1 SGDLS and CDR2 YYNGEE. CDR3 size: 14 residues.

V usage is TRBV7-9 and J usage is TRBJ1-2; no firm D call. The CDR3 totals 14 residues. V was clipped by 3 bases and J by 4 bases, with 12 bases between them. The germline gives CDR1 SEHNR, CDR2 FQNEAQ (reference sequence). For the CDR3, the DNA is TGTGCCAGCAGCTTGGACGTCTGGCCCTATGGCTACACCTTC. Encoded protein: CASSLDVWPYGYTF.

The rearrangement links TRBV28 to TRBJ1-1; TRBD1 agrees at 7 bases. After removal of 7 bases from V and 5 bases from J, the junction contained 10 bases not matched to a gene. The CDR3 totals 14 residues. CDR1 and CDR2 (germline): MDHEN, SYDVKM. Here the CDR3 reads CASTTPGGRTEAFF. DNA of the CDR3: TGTGCCAGCACAACCCCAGGGGGACGGACTGAAGCTTTCTTT.

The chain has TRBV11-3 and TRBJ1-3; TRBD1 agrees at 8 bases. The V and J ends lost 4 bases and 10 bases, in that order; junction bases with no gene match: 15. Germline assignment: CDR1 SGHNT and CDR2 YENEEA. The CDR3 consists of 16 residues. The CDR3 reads CASSSRQGQALGTIYF. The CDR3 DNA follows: TGTGCCAGCAGCTCCAGACAGGGGCAAGCTCTCGGAACCATATATTTT.

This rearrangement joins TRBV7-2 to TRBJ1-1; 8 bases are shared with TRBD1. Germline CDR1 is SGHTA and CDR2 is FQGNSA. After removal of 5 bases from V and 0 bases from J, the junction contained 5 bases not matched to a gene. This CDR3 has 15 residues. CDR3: CASSGRTGLNTEAFF. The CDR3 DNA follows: TGTGCCAGCAGCGGAAGGACAGGGTTGAACACTGAAGCTTTCTTT.

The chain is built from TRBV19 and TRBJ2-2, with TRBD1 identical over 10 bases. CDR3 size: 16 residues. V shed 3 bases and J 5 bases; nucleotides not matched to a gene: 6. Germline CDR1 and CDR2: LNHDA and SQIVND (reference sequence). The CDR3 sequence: CASSIRDRGRTGELFF. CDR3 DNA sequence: TGTGCCAGTAGTATCCGGGACAGGGGTCGGACCGGGGAGCTGTTTTTT.

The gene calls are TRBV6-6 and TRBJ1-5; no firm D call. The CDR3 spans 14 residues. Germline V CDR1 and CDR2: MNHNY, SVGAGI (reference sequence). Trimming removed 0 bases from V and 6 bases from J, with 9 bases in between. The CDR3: CASSYSTFPQPQHF. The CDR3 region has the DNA TGTGCCAGCAGTTACTCGACCTTCCCTCAGCCCCAGCATTTT.

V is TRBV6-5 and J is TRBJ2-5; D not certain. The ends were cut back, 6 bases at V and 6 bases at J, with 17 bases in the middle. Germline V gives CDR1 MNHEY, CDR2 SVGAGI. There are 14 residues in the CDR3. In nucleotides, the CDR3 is TGTGCCAGCAGCCCCCCGGCAGGTTTACAGACCCAGTACTTC. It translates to CASSPPAGLQTQYF.

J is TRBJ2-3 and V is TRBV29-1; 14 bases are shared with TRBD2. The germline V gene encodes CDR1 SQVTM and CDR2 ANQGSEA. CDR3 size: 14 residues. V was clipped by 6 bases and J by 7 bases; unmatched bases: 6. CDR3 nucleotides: TGCAGCGTCGAGGGACTAGCGGGGGTATATACGCAGTATTTT. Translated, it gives CSVEGLAGVYTQYF.

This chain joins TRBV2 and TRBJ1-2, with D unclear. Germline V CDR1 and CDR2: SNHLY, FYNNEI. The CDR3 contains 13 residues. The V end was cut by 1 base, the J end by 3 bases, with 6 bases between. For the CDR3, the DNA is TGTGCCAGCAGTGAAGGATCTGACTATGGCTACACCTTC. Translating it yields CASSEGSDYGYTF.

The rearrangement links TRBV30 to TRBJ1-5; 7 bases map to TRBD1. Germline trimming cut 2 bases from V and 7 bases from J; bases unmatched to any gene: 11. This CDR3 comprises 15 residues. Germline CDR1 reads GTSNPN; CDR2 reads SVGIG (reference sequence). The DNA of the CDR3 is TGTGCCTGGAGTCTGCTTAACAGGGGAGGCCAGCCCCAGCATTTT. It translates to CAWSLLNRGGQPQHF.